This T cell receptor (beta chain) emerged from a study of cytomegalovirus exposure and HLA in healthy donors (dated by TCRdb to 2016 to 2017). The study in broad terms: According to an earlier analysis of a few hundred of the donors, some 180 million T cells yielded some 120 million unique TCR beta sequences and around 300 Gb of sequence data. The aim of the study was to test whether cataloging public T cell receptors could identify signatures of past pathogen exposure. Typing coverage differed by locus: A, B, C, DRB1 and DQB1 were typed in about 620-640 donors, DQA1 in about 510, DPA1 in around 600, and DPB1 in 450 to 490. In an earlier analysis of around 540 of the donors, high-throughput TCR beta sequencing was used to judge whether each TCR beta V gene segment behaved as functional or pseudogenic. An early release covering approximately 600 HLA-typed donors comprised about 310 gigabases of sequencing data and about 90 million unique TCR sequences. To predict cytomegalovirus infection status, the study brought together high-throughput TCR immunosequencing, statistical association of individual TCRs with disease status, and machine learning. The T cell repertoires of around 670 subjects were profiled by immunosequencing and related to cytomegalovirus serostatus. Along with the roughly 700-subject first cohort, a separate validation cohort of about 110 different subjects was used. Among the roughly 380 genotyped donors, about 85% belonged to the genetic ancestry cluster associated with self-reported Caucasian donors. Donor age, sex, ethnicity and CMV serostatus were collected together with the repertoire data. In a later genetic analysis, genome-wide SNP genotypes for about 55% of the 666 donors were used, and that subset was treated as a discovery cohort. Rather than drawing on any new phenotypic data, the later analysis identified candidate immune exposures from TCR beta sequences and the way those sequences occurred across donors. Every discovery cohort repertoire had been produced on one sequencing platform. HLA typing included class I and class II loci at four-digit resolution. Because of strong linkage in the cohort, a few DR-DQ haplotypes were treated as single units for association and clustering. Among approximately 370 genotyped donors of the cohort, an average of about 240,000 unique TCR beta nucleotide sequences was sequenced per donor, of which about 19% were non-productive. A later analysis re-examined previously published TCR beta repertoires from over 500 donors and added high-resolution HLA genotyping to investigate patterns of TCR occurrence. Study-wide findings and limitations: Linkage disequilibrium might explain the correlated functional status among segregating V segments, but an unknown experimental factor could not be ruled out. An association between a missense DCLRE1C variant and V-gene and J-gene trimming of TCR beta chains was found in a later genetic analysis and replicated in an independent cohort. In a later analysis, most CMV-associated TCR beta chains were found to appear HLA-restricted, with HLA associations seemingly driven largely by CMV exposure. A further reported finding was that TCR beta sequences accurately predicted the HLA-A and HLA-B alleles for most subjects in the first cohort. Broadly in line with IMGT annotations, most TCR beta V segments showed up in productive rearrangements about 90% or about 30% of the time in an earlier analysis of several hundred of the donors. Some IMGT-functional V segments, including TRBV6-2 and TRBV6-3, could not be told apart with the 87-base-pair reads, so those segments were excluded. When HLA alleles, especially DR and DQ, strongly co-occurred, TCR associations were difficult to assign to individual alleles. According to a later genetic analysis, donors in an Asian-associated ancestry cluster had fewer N-insertions in productive TCRs than the approximately 710-donor mean. CMV serostatus was the only immune exposure information available for the cohort. Presence/absence analyses assumed roughly uniform sequencing depth across donors, an assumption that may not hold. A later analysis associated 15,000 to 20,000 TCR beta sequences with specific HLA alleles at a false discovery rate of 0.05. In this cohort, only TCR beta chains were sequenced, and detectable features were limited by the absence of alpha or paired-chain data. A group of highly shared sequence variants was considered likely to be a technical artifact of the sequencing pipeline. According to a later analysis, parvovirus B19, influenza, CMV and Epstein-Barr virus appeared linked to several top co-occurrence clusters. A later analysis found that HLA-associated TCR beta chains were more clonally expanded and had lower generation probabilities than equally common non-associated chains. Because HLA typing was missing for some donors at each locus, association tests included only the typed subset. The classifier was reported to diagnose cytomegalovirus status with high specificity and sensitivity in both the original and validation cohorts. The authors suggested that the approach could potentially be generalized to other disease states and immunological phenotypes. In a later analysis, the rate of TCR association differed among HLA loci, with DRB1 alleles having the most associated TCRs and HLA-C alleles having the fewest. A total of 150 to 200 TCR beta chains were listed by the study as associated with cytomegalovirus. Three of the identified cytomegalovirus-associated TCR beta chains were confirmed in vitro to be specific for cytomegalovirus antigens. The earlier analysis of a few hundred of the donors excluded fewer than 20 rarely observed V segments, including chromosome 9 orphons, because counts were too low. While some public TCRs were present in many individuals, most TCR sequences turned up only very rarely across donors.

Library creation used the immunoSEQ multiplex PCR assay. A mixture of 60 forward primers for TCR Vbeta segments and 13 reverse primers for TCR Jbeta segments was used in the multiplex PCR. The CDR3 region of rearranged TCR beta genes was amplified from genomic DNA with a multiplex PCR assay. The Illumina HiSeq System was used to sequence the amplified TCR beta libraries as 87-base-pair reads. The authors' analysis ran thus. In a later analysis, some 80 million unique TCR beta chains were counted across the 690 or so repertoires, and about 10 million of these chains were shared by at least two donors. A nearest-neighbor algorithm error-corrected the raw reads and collapsed the reads into unique sequences, merging closely related sequences to remove PCR and sequencing errors. V, D and J gene segments were assigned by aligning CDR3 sequences to IMGT reference sequences. For a sequence to be retained, a match of at least six nucleotides to both a V gene segment and a J gene segment was required. Rearrangements were classified as productive when the CDR3 lacked stop codons and remained in frame with V and J, and all other rearrangements were classified as non-productive. Following IMGT convention, CDR3 was defined as the stretch from the second conserved V-encoded cysteine to the conserved J-encoded phenylalanine. The earlier analysis of about 610 of the donors excluded any sequence lacking an unambiguous match to a single V gene segment. In an earlier analysis of roughly 500 of the donors, V segments were called functional above 56.7% productive rearrangements and were called segregating when the between-donor standard deviation exceeded 5%. To diagnose cytomegalovirus status from the catalog of TCR beta chain sequences, a statistical classification framework was built. In a later analysis, V and J genes were assigned by comparing TCR nucleotide sequences against IMGT/GENE-DB human TR gene sequences. The TCRdist pipeline was used in a later analysis to assign CDR3 sequences and most-parsimonious VDJ recombination scenarios. In a later analysis, every TCR beta chain was defined by the combination of its CDR3 amino acid sequence and its V-gene family, and reads without a unique V-gene family were dropped. As a way to deal with suspected cross-contamination and a sequencing artifact, a later analysis dropped roughly 620 nucleotide sequences that were highly shared and had low generation probability. In a later analysis, a clonal expansion index for each public chain was calculated from normalized within-repertoire ranks of inferred template counts. A later analysis computed generation probabilities with a VDJ recombination model fitted to out-of-frame rearrangements, and checked the results against IGoR. A later analysis scored TCR-TCR, TCR-HLA and TCR-CMV co-occurrence with hypergeometric tests, applying a repertoire-size bias correction to TCR pairs. To estimate false discovery rates, a later analysis permuted the HLA or CMV assignments 20 times. In a later analysis, co-occurring TCRs were grouped using DBSCAN, and TCRdist sequence similarity was added for clustering within HLA-allele-positive subsets. For co-occurrence clustering, repertoires with fewer than 30,000 or more than 120,000 public chains were excluded, along with roughly 5 repertoires with anomalous nucleotide sharing. Drawn from immuneACCESS, this table holds only the in-frame rearrangements with V and J called that TCRdb kept. Clones are partly lost; checked studies trace under half to an unresolved V gene and leave the rest unexplained. V, J and clone size were drawn from that table, and D and trimming were deduced from the DNA. Across this sample there are roughly 84,000 clones, with around 82% seen only once. About 3.5% of the sample lies in the top ten.

Worth noting for this clone: It lacks a known antigen. It has no much larger one-base neighbor in the sample; base qualities were not kept.

The CDR3 has 16 amino acids, counting the end cysteine and phenylalanine. CDR3 DNA is the only sequence kept; it has 48 bases, read in frame from the first base. At the junction V is shortened by 1 base and J by 0 bases; bases outside the gene matches: 3. The germline V gene yields SGHTA for CDR1 and FQGNSA for CDR2. In total, just over 650 healthy bone marrow donors made up the cohort. At the time of sampling, every cohort member was nominally healthy, though immune exposures that went unrecorded were likely present. The donor was CMV seronegative and was included in the group of 352 seronegative cohort members. A peripheral blood sample was collected from each donor, and TCR beta sequencing was performed on peripheral blood mononuclear cells. Genomic DNA was extracted from the blood cell samples with the Qiagen DNeasy Blood Extraction Kit.

This receptor was identified in a man aged 50-60 years in good health and CMV-seronegative. The chain joins TRBV7-2 to TRBJ2-1, with TRBD2 identical over 7 junction bases. Specimen: PBMCs. The CDR3 region has the sequence CASSLGDYSSYNEQFF. DNA sequence: TGTGCCAGCAGCTTAGGGGACTACAGCTCCTACAATGAGCAGTTCTTC. Outside the CDR3, residues come from the reference TRBV7-2 and TRBJ2-1 proteins, so the full variable domain is: GAGVSQSPSNKVTEKGKDVELRCDPISGHTALYWYRQSLGQGLEFLIYFQGNSAPDKSGLPSDRFSAERTGGSVSTLTIQRTQQEDSAVYLCASSLGDYSSYNEQFFGPGTRLTVL.